This TCR beta chain was sequenced in a study of T-cell reconstitution after alpha-beta-depleted transplantation in children. A library of TCRbeta sequences, prepared with unique molecular identifiers, was generated. TCRdb independently ran MiXCR on the PCR reads; one entry per CDR3 protein. Of about a million distinct CDR3 sequences in the sample, about 31% were seen once. Between the trimmed V and J ends, which lost 6 bases and 7 bases, there was a span of 9 bases. The CDR3 extends over 12 amino acids. CDR1 is LGHNT and CDR2 is FRNRAP in the germline V gene. The genes are TRBV12-5 and TRBJ2-2; D is uncertain. The starting material was PBMCs, mostly from graft donor cells, obtained 360 days after TCRalphabeta/CD19-depleted stem cell transplant. The TCR was taken from a boy younger than two who had a stem cell transplant for SCID, so the T cells may come from the graft donor. The CDR3 loop is CASGSIGGELFF. The DNA of the CDR3 is TGTGCTAGTGGCTCAATAGGCGGGGAGCTGTTTTTT.